A selection of T cell receptor beta chains follows, all from one sample in a study of T cells in Graves' hyperthyroidism and ophthalmopathy. One entry per CDR3 protein, called by TCRdb with MiXCR from the multiplex PCR reads. The sample holds almost 350,000 distinct CDR3 sequences, 15% to 20% seen once. Material for sequencing was blood. All receptors derive from a middle-aged woman with Graves' ophthalmopathy. Each CDR3 is given with its conserved first and last residue. A D gene is named only where the DNA matches it firmly. Part of the rows lack a size; the others show once, few, many or a class for expanded clones.

V	size	length	D	J	DNA	CDR3
TRBV28	.	15	.	TRBJ1-5	TGTGCCAGCAGTCTTAGGGCACAGGTTATCAGGCCCCAGCCTTTT	CASSLRAQVIRPQPF
TRBV7-8	many	16	.	TRBJ2-4	TGTGCCAGCAGCTTAGCTTGGGCCGGGGCCAAAAACATTCAGTACTTC	CASSLAWAGAKNIQYF
TRBV9	many	18	TRBD2	TRBJ2-5	TGTGCCAGCAGCGTAGCCCCAGGGACTAGCGGACGGAAAGAGACCCAGTACTTC	CASSVAPGTSGRKETQYF
TRBV6-1	.	15	TRBD1	TRBJ1-5	TGTGCCAGCAGGGGAGCGGACAGGCCCAATCAGCCCCAGCATTTT	CASRGADRPNQPQHF
TRBV12-3/TRBV12-4	.	15	.	TRBJ2-2	TGTGCCAGCAAAACAGATTACTCGAACACCGGGGAGCTGTTTTTT	CASKTDYSNTGELFF
TRBV6-5	many	14	TRBD1	TRBJ2-7	TGTGCCAGCAGTTCAAATGACAGGGGGGACGAGCAGTACTTC	CASSSNDRGDEQYF
TRBV30	many	12	.	TRBJ1-1	TGTGCCTGGAGTCCCCCCCGGGGGAGAACTTTCTTT	CAWSPPRGRTFF
TRBV19	many	14	TRBD2	TRBJ2-5	TGTGCCAGTAGTATAACCGGGGGGAAAGAGACCCAGTACTTC	CASSITGGKETQYF
TRBV4-1	many	15	.	TRBJ1-2	TGCGCCAGCAGCCAAGGCGGGGGATCCAACTATGGCTACACCTTC	CASSQGGGSNYGYTF
TRBV27	many	14	.	TRBJ1-2	TGTGCCAGCAGTCCCTGGACAGCCAACTATGGCTACACCTTC	CASSPWTANYGYTF
TRBV28	.	14	TRBD1	TRBJ2-1	TGTGCCAGCATTAAACAGGGGCCTTACAATGAGCAGTTCTTC	CASIKQGPYNEQFF
TRBV7-8	many	12	.	TRBJ1-1	TGTGCCAGCACCCCCGGGGAGACTGAAGCTTTCTTT	CASTPGETEAFF
TRBV10-3	many	14	.	TRBJ2-7	TGTGCCATCAGTGATGACGAAACGACCTACGAGCAGTACTTC	CAISDDETTYEQYF
TRBV12-3/TRBV12-4	many	14	.	TRBJ1-1	TGTGCCAGCAGTTTGAGAAGAACTGGGACTGAAGCTTTCTTT	CASSLRRTGTEAFF
TRBV11-2	.	16	.	TRBJ1-5	TGTGCCAGCAGCCTCTCGACAGTAACAACTTATCAGCCCCAGCGTTTT	CASSLSTVTTYQPQRF
TRBV10-2	many	15	.	TRBJ2-7	TGCGCCAGCAGTGAGCAAGGCGGGACTTACTACGAGCAGTACTTC	CASSEQGGTYYEQYF
TRBV12-3/TRBV12-4	.	13	.	TRBJ1-2	TGTGCCAGCAGTTTCCGGGGGATTGCTGGCTACACCTTC	CASSFRGIAGYTF
TRBV20-1	.	15	TRBD2	TRBJ2-5	TGCAGTGCTAGAGTATCTAGCGGGTGGGAGGAGACCCAGTACTTC	CSARVSSGWEETQYF
TRBV28	many	17	.	TRBJ1-5	TGTGCCGGCAGTCCCACCCAGGGGAAGGTTAGCAATCAGCCCCAGCATTTT	CAGSPTQGKVSNQPQHF
TRBV24-1	many	18	TRBD2	TRBJ2-6	TGTGCCACCAGTGACTCTGGGACTAATTTACCCGGGGCCAACGTCCTGACTTTC	CATSDSGTNLPGANVLTF
TRBV7-2	few	14	.	TRBJ1-1	TGTGCCAGCAGCTCCCTGGGCGGGGGGCCGAGGGCTTTCTTT	CASSSLGGGPRAFF
TRBV6-1	.	15	.	TRBJ1-2	TGTGCCAGCAGTGTTTCGGGGGGCCAATACTATGGCTACACCTTC	CASSVSGGQYYGYTF
TRBV28	many	16	.	TRBJ1-5	TGTGCCAGCAGTGTATTTCAGGTCTTTAGCAATCAGCCCCAGCATTTT	CASSVFQVFSNQPQHF
TRBV28	many	14	TRBD1	TRBJ1-1	TGTGCCAGCAGTCCATCGGACAGGTACACTGAAGCTTTCTTT	CASSPSDRYTEAFF
TRBV11-2	many	18	TRBD1	TRBJ2-5	TGTGCCAGCAGCTTGGGGAGCCGACAGGGAAGGCGGTCAGAGACCCAGTACTTC	CASSLGSRQGRRSETQYF
TRBV30	many	13	.	TRBJ2-7	TGTGCCTGGAGTTTGGCCAGGGAGCACGAGCAGTACTTC	CAWSLAREHEQYF
TRBV7-8	many	15	TRBD2	TRBJ2-7	TGTGCCAGCAGCCTAAAGACTAGCGGGAGTTTCGAGCAGTACTTC	CASSLKTSGSFEQYF
TRBV11-2	many	14	.	TRBJ2-7	TGTGCCAGCAGCTTAGTTGGCCACTCCTACGAGCAGTACTTC	CASSLVGHSYEQYF
TRBV30	many	12	.	TRBJ1-6	TGTGCCTGGGGACAGTCAAATTCACCCCTCCACTTT	CAWGQSNSPLHF
TRBV3-1	.	11	.	TRBJ2-7	TGTGCCACGCAACATTCCTACGAGCAGTACTTC	CATQHSYEQYF
TRBV6-1	many	14	.	TRBJ2-7	TGTGCCAGCAAATCCACCAGAGCCTCATACGAGCAGTACTTC	CASKSTRASYEQYF
TRBV27	.	16	.	TRBJ1-5	TGTGCCAGCAGTTCCCCCACGTGGAATAGCAATCAGCCCCAGCATTTT	CASSSPTWNSNQPQHF
TRBV24-1	many	13	.	TRBJ2-1	TGTGCCACCAGTGATTTTAAGCGCAATGAGCAGTTCTTC	CATSDFKRNEQFF
TRBV20-1	.	11	.	TRBJ2-7	TGCAGTGCTAGAATAGCCTACGAGCAGTACTTC	CSARIAYEQYF
TRBV2	many	13	.	TRBJ2-7	TGTGCCAGCGCACAGGGCCCCCCCTACGAGCAGTACTTC	CASAQGPPYEQYF
TRBV12-3/TRBV12-4	.	14	.	TRBJ1-1	TGTGCCAGCAGTTTAGAACAGGAGGGCACTGAAGCTTCCTTT	CASSLEQEGTEASF
TRBV6-5	many	15	TRBD1	TRBJ1-5	TGTGCCAGCAGTTACGGACAGGGCAAGGATCAGCCCCAGCATTTT	CASSYGQGKDQPQHF
TRBV15	few	11	TRBD2	TRBJ2-1	TGTGCCACCAGCGGGGGACTAAAGCAGTTCTTC	CATSGGLKQFF
TRBV11-2	many	15	TRBD2	TRBJ2-5	TGTGCCAGCAGCTCCTTAGCGGGATTCCAAGAGACCCAGTACTTC	CASSSLAGFQETQYF
TRBV20-1	many	14	TRBD2	TRBJ2-7	TGCAGCGGCTTTGGGACTAGCGGGAGTAACGAGCAGTACTTC	CSGFGTSGSNEQYF
TRBV19	many	17	.	TRBJ1-1	TGTGCCAGTAGTATAACGACAGTGGTAAATCAGAACACTGAAGCTTTCTTT	CASSITTVVNQNTEAFF
TRBV6-5	.	14	.	TRBJ2-1	TGTGCCAGCAGTTACTACGGGACTGGGGTCGAGCAGTTCTTC	CASSYYGTGVEQFF
TRBV7-1	.	22	TRBD2	TRBJ2-6	TGTGCCAGTCAAGCTCCCCAGACTAGCGGGAGGGGTTTAAGCTCTGGGGCCAACGTCCTGACTTTC	CASQAPQTSGRGLSSGANVLTF
TRBV11-1	many	18	TRBD1	TRBJ2-6	TGTGCCAGCAGCTTCCTGACAGGGGGTGTTTCCGGGGCCAACGTCCTGACTTTC	CASSFLTGGVSGANVLTF
TRBV12-3/TRBV12-4	.	14	.	TRBJ2-7	TGTGCCAGCAGTTTTTGGACAGTAGCCTACGAGCAGTACTTC	CASSFWTVAYEQYF
TRBV6-2/TRBV6-3	many	14	.	TRBJ1-5	TGTGCCAGCAGTTACACAGAAAGCAATCAGCCCCAGCATTTT	CASSYTESNQPQHF
TRBV2	.	15	.	TRBJ2-3	TGTGCCAGCAGCCAGCGGAGGAGGGTAACAGATACGCAGTATTTT	CASSQRRRVTDTQYF
TRBV19	many	15	.	TRBJ1-5	TGTGCCAGTAGCCCGACAGGTTTCAGCAATCAGCCCCAGCATTTT	CASSPTGFSNQPQHF
TRBV27	few	14	.	TRBJ1-1	TGTGCCAGCAGTTTAAGGTTCATGAACACTGAAGCTTTCTTT	CASSLRFMNTEAFF
TRBV6-8	many	19	.	TRBJ2-2	TGTGCCAGCAGTTACCCTCCATCTGACAGGAAAGTTAACACCGGGGAGCTGTTTTTT	CASSYPPSDRKVNTGELFF
TRBV4-2	many	15	TRBD1	TRBJ2-7	TGTGCCAGCAGCCCCCCCGGGACAGGGGCCCACGAGCAGTACTTC	CASSPPGTGAHEQYF
TRBV27	many	15	.	TRBJ1-1	TGTGCCAGCAGTTTAGATGCAGGTCTGAACACTGAAGCTTTCTTT	CASSLDAGLNTEAFF
TRBV5-1	few	15	TRBD2	TRBJ2-5	TGCGCCAGCAAGGGTAGCGGGAGGGCCGGAGAGACCCAGTACTTC	CASKGSGRAGETQYF
TRBV28	many	16	TRBD2	TRBJ2-5	TGTGCCAGCAGTCTAGGACTAGCGGGAGGGCTCGAGACCCAGTACTTC	CASSLGLAGGLETQYF